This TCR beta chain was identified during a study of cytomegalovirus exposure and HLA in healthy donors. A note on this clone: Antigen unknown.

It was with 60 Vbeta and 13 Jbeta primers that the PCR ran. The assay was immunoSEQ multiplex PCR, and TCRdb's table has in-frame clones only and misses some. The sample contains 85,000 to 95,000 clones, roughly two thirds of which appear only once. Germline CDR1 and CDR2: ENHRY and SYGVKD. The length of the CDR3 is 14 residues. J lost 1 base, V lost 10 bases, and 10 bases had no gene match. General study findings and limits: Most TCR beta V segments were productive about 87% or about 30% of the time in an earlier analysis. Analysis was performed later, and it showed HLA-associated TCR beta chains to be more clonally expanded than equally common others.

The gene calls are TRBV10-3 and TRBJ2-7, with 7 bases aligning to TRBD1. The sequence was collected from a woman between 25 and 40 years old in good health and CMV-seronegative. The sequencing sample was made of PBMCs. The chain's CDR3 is CATKARDSSYEQYF. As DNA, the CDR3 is TGTGCCACCAAAGCCCGGGACAGTTCCTACGAGCAGTACTTC.